This is a list of T cell receptor beta chains from one sample in a study of T cell responses to AZD1222 COVID-19 vaccine. Clones were read by immunoSEQ multiplex PCR, and TCRdb kept only the in-frame ones, dropping some. The sample yields about 91,000 clones, about 88% seen once. Sample: peripheral blood, taken on day 0 of AZD1222 vaccination. These receptors all stem from an adult in good health. CDR3s include the opening cysteine and the closing phenylalanine or tryptophan. D genes are given only for firm matches. The size of a clone is reported for some rows only, either as once, few or many, or as a class for expanded clones.

J: TRBJ2-4
V: TRBV20-1
D: NA
length: 15
size: NA
CDR3: CSAGGRLLAKNIQYF
DNA: TGCAGTGCTGGTGGGCGGCTTTTGGCCAAAAACATTCAGTACTTC

J: TRBJ1-4
V: TRBV6-6
D: NA
length: 16
size: NA
CDR3: CASSYPFGINTEKLFF
DNA: TGTGCCAGCAGTTACCCTTTTGGAATCAATACCGAAAAACTGTTTTTT

J: TRBJ2-1
V: TRBV7-3
D: NA
length: 15
size: NA
CDR3: CASSPSGFSYNEQFF
DNA: TGTGCCAGCAGCCCCAGCGGGTTCTCCTACAATGAGCAGTTCTTC

J: TRBJ2-3
V: TRBV7-2
D: NA
length: 12
size: NA
CDR3: CASSESTDTQYF
DNA: TGTGCCAGCAGCGAGAGCACAGATACGCAGTATTTT

J: TRBJ2-1
V: TRBV5-1
D: TRBD2
length: 13
size: NA
CDR3: CASSIGAGDSQFF
DNA: TGCGCCAGCAGCATAGGGGCGGGGGATTCGCAGTTCTTC

J: TRBJ2-5
V: TRBV28
D: NA
length: 14
size: few
CDR3: CASSSLGQRETQYF
DNA: TGTGCCAGCAGTTCCCTGGGCCAGCGGGAGACCCAGTACTTC

J: TRBJ2-1
V: TRBV4-2
D: TRBD2
length: 16
size: NA
CDR3: CASSQPLAGSYNEQFF
DNA: TGTGCCAGCAGCCAACCCCTAGCGGGCTCCTACAATGAGCAGTTCTTC

J: TRBJ2-1
V: TRBV19
D: TRBD2
length: 14
size: NA
CDR3: CASTPTSPYNEQFF
DNA: TGTGCCAGTACCCCGACTAGCCCTTACAATGAGCAGTTCTTC

J: TRBJ2-7
V: TRBV6-5
D: TRBD2
length: 13
size: NA
CDR3: CASNRGRGYEQYF
DNA: TGTGCCAGCAACCGGGGGAGGGGATACGAGCAGTACTTC

J: TRBJ1-5
V: TRBV7-9
D: NA
length: 12
size: NA
CDR3: CASSQSYQPQHF
DNA: TGTGCCAGCAGCCAATCCTATCAGCCCCAGCATTTT

J: TRBJ1-1
V: TRBV28
D: NA
length: 15
size: NA
CDR3: CASSSLPGLRSEAFF
DNA: TGTGCCAGCAGTTCCTTACCGGGACTTAGGTCTGAAGCTTTCTTT

J: TRBJ1-5
V: TRBV19
D: NA
length: 14
size: once
CDR3: CASSILGGGQPQHF
DNA: TGTGCCAGTAGTATCCTCGGGGGGGGGCAGCCCCAGCATTTT

J: TRBJ2-1
V: TRBV29-1
D: NA
length: 12
size: NA
CDR3: CSVRAVSDEQFF
DNA: TGCAGCGTTCGGGCAGTCTCCGATGAGCAGTTCTTC

J: TRBJ1-1
V: TRBV12-3/TRBV12-4
D: NA
length: 12
size: NA
CDR3: CASRLQGFEAFF
DNA: TGTGCCAGCAGACTACAGGGATTTGAAGCTTTCTTT

J: TRBJ1-5
V: TRBV18
D: TRBD1
length: 17
size: NA
CDR3: CASSPQAWTGTNQPQHF
DNA: TGTGCCAGCTCACCACAAGCCTGGACAGGCACTAATCAGCCCCAGCATTTT

J: TRBJ2-3
V: TRBV18
D: TRBD2
length: 17
size: NA
CDR3: CASSPALAGSGTDTQYF
DNA: TGTGCCAGCTCACCGGCTCTAGCGGGATCAGGCACAGATACGCAGTATTTT

J: TRBJ2-3
V: TRBV7-9
D: NA
length: 16
size: NA
CDR3: CASSLVPGGSTDTQYF
DNA: TGTGCCAGCAGCTTAGTGCCGGGGGGCAGCACAGATACGCAGTATTTT

J: TRBJ2-7
V: TRBV10-3
D: TRBD1
length: 16
size: NA
CDR3: CAISGGDRILVYEQYF
DNA: TGTGCCATCAGTGGAGGGGACAGGATTTTAGTCTACGAGCAGTACTTC

J: TRBJ2-7
V: TRBV6-5
D: TRBD2
length: 13
size: few
CDR3: CASTASGLGEQYF
DNA: TGTGCCAGCACGGCTAGCGGGCTGGGGGAGCAGTACTTC

J: TRBJ1-3
V: TRBV18
D: NA
length: 14
size: NA
CDR3: CASSPTGMGNTIYF
DNA: TGTGCCAGCTCACCCACAGGGATGGGAAACACCATATATTTT

J: TRBJ1-4
V: TRBV9
D: NA
length: 14
size: NA
CDR3: CASSAQGFNEKLFF
DNA: TGTGCCAGCAGCGCACAGGGATTTAATGAAAAACTGTTTTTT

J: TRBJ2-7
V: TRBV11-1
D: NA
length: 15
size: few
CDR3: CASSLAGFISYEQYF
DNA: TGTGCCAGCAGCTTAGCAGGGTTTATTTCCTACGAGCAGTACTTC

J: TRBJ2-1
V: TRBV9
D: TRBD2
length: 18
size: NA
CDR3: CASSVGGSSGSSYNEQFF
DNA: TGTGCCAGCAGCGTAGGGGGGAGTAGCGGGAGCTCCTACAATGAGCAGTTCTTC